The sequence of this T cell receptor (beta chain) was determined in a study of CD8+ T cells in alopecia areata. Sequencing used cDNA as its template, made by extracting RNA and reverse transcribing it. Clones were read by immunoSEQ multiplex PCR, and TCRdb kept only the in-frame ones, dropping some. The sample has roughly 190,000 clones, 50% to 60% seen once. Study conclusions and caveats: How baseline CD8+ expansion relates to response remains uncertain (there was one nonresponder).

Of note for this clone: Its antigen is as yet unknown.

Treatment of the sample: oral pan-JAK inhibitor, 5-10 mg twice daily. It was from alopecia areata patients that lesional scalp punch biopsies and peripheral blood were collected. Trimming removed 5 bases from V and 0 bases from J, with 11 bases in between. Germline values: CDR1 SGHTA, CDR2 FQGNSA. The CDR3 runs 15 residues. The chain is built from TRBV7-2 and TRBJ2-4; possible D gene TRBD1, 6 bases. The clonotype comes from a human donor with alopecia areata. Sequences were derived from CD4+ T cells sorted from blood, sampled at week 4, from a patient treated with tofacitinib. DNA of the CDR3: TGTGCCAGCAGCGCCGAGACAGGAGCCAAAAACATTCAGTACTTC. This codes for CASSAETGAKNIQYF.